These 6 T cell receptor beta chains were all obtained from the same sample, sequenced in a study of molecular identifiers for immune sequencing clone quantification. TCRdb independently ran MiXCR on the PCR reads; one entry per CDR3 protein. This table has around 40,000 distinct CDR3 sequences, 19% appearing once. Sequences were obtained from naive CD8+ T cells from blood, with Jurkat cell RNA spiked in. Specified subset: FACS-sorted CD8+CD4-CCR7+CD45RA+ naive T cells. The receptor source for this set is a human donor in good health. Some libraries in this study had Jurkat cell RNA spiked in.

This clonotype came up many times. The chain recombines TRBV2 with TRBJ2-3, with unresolved D. From germline, CDR1 is SNHLY and CDR2 FYNNEI. The V end lost 5 bases, the J end lost 4 bases, and 7 bases lay between the germline ends. CDR3 length: 12 residues. CDR3 in amino acids: CASSNPADTQYF. The CDR3 nucleotides read TGTGCCAGCAGTAATCCGGCAGATACGCAGTATTTT.

With regard to this clonotype: This could be a read error, since a much larger clone is one nucleotide away. No conserved phenylalanine or tryptophan ends this CDR3, so it is likely a read error. V usage is TRBV7-6 and J usage is TRBJ2-3; D gene uncertain. The CDR3 runs to 12 residues. CDR1 and CDR2 (germline): SGHVS, FNYEAQ. Trimming took off 2 bases at V and 4 bases at J, with 4 bases between the two ends. CDR3 nucleotide sequence: TGTGCCAGCAGCTTATCCTCAGATACGCAGTATCTT. This sequence encodes CASSLSSDTQYL.

In this sample, this clonotype turned up many times. V and J are TRBV6-5 and TRBJ2-3, with 10 positions matching TRBD2. Germline loops: CDR1 MNHEY, CDR2 SVGAGI. Unmatched junction bases numbered 9, after V lost 7 bases and J lost 5 bases. This CDR3 region has 15 residues. CDR3 sequence (DNA): TGTGCCAGCACAAATAGCGGGGGGTCGGAAGATACGCAGTATTTT. This gives the protein CASTNSGGSEDTQYF.

In this sample, this clonotype turned up many times. The V gene is TRBV20-1, the J gene TRBJ1-5, with D unclear. CDR1 DFQATT and CDR2 SNEGSKA come from the germline V gene (reference sequence). V lost 0 bases to trimming and J lost 4 bases, with 4 bases between them. The CDR3 length is 12 residues. CDR3 sequence (DNA): TGCAGTGCTAGAGACGAGAATCAGCCCCAGCATTTT. Translating it yields CSARDENQPQHF.

This clonotype was recorded at least ten times. The gene calls are TRBV24-1 and TRBJ2-3, with TRBD2 matching over 10 bases. Unmatched junction bases numbered 10, after V lost 4 bases and J lost 4 bases. CDR1 KGHDR and CDR2 SFDVKD come from the germline V gene. The CDR3 is 17 amino acids. CDR3 DNA: TGTGCCACCAGTGACACGCCGGGACTAGCGTTCCCAGATACGCAGTATTTT. Encoded protein: CATSDTPGLAFPDTQYF.

This clonotype was detected many times. This chain joins TRBV19 and TRBJ2-3; the D gene is possibly TRBD2 (6 bases). Per the germline V gene, CDR1 is LNHDA and CDR2 is SQIVND (reference sequence). The CDR3 is 16 residues long. The germline V and J ends were trimmed by 5 bases and 3 bases, with 18 bases remaining between them. CDR3 coding DNA: TGTGCCAGTAGTGTCTTAGCGGACCCCGGGACAGATACGCAGTATTTT. Its protein is CASSVLADPGTDTQYF.